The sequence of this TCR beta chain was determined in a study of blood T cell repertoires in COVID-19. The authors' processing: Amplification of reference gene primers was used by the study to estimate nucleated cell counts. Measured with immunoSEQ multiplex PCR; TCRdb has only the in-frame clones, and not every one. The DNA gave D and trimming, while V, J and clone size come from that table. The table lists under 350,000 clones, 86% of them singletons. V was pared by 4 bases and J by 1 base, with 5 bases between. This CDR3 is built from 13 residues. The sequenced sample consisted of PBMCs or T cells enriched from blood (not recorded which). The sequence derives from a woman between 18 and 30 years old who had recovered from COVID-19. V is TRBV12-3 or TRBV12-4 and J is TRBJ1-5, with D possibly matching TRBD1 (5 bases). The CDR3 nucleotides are TGTGCCAGCAGTTACAGGAGCAATCAGCCCCAGCATTTT. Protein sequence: CASSYRSNQPQHF.